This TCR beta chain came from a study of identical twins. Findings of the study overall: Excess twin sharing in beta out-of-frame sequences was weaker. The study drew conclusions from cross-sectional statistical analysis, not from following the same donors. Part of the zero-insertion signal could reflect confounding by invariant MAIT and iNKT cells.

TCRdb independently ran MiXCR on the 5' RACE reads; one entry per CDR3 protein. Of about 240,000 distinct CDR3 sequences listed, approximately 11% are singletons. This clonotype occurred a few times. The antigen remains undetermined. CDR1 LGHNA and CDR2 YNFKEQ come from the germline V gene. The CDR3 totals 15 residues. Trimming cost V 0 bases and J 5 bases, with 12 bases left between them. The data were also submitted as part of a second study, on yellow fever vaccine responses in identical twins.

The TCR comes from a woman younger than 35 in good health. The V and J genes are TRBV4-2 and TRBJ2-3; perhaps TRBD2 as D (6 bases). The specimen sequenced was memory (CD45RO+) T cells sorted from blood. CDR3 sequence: CASSQDGGSGDTQYF. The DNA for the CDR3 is TGTGCCAGCAGCCAAGATGGCGGTAGCGGAGATACGCAGTATTTT.